The rows below give T cell receptor beta chains drawn from one sample of a study of OX40 agonist ivuxolimab in advanced cancers. Libraries were prepared by immunoSEQ multiplex PCR; TCRdb keeps only in-frame clonotypes and omits some of them. The profile shows more than 45,000 clones, over 75% of them singletons. The sample consisted of CD4+ or CD8+ T cells sorted from blood, taken in a trial of the OX40 agonist ivuxolimab. These receptors came from an adult with an advanced solid tumor such as melanoma, head and neck, liver or kidney cancer. Each CDR3 is given with its conserved first and last residue. A D gene is named only where the DNA matches it firmly. The listing skips clone size in some rows; elsewhere it reads once, few, many or a size class.

>-|TRBV2|-|TRBJ1-2
CASSSDIVGGYTF
TGTGCCAGCAGTTCCGACATCGTTGGGGGCTACACCTTC
>-|TRBV6-4|-|TRBJ1-5
CASSVLGNQPQHF
TGTGCCAGCAGTGTATTAGGAAATCAGCCCCAGCATTTT
>-|TRBV28|-|TRBJ1-3
CASSLPGHGGYTIYF
TGTGCCAGCAGTTTGCCGGGACACGGGGGTTACACCATATATTTT
>-|TRBV7-8|-|TRBJ2-3
CASPGGGKLDTQYF
TGTGCCAGCCCCGGGGGCGGGAAGCTTGATACGCAGTATTTT
>-|TRBV16|-|TRBJ1-5
CASSQSATGNQPQHF
TGTGCCAGCAGCCAATCGGCGACAGGAAATCAGCCCCAGCATTTT
>-|TRBV19|TRBD1|TRBJ2-6
CASRTGGFGSAGANVLTF
TGTGCCAGTAGAACAGGGGGTTTTGGGAGTGCTGGGGCCAACGTCCTGACTTTC
>-|TRBV6-1|-|TRBJ2-7
CASSEAPNSAYEQYF
TGTGCCAGCAGTGAAGCGCCCAATTCGGCATACGAGCAGTACTTC
>-|TRBV5-4|TRBD2|TRBJ2-3
CASSWGTSGRTDTQYF
TGTGCCAGCAGCTGGGGGACTAGCGGACGCACAGATACGCAGTATTTT
>-|TRBV6-5|-|TRBJ2-7
CASSFKYEQYF
TGTGCCAGCAGTTTCAAATACGAGCAGTACTTC
>-|TRBV10-3|TRBD1|TRBJ1-4
CAISGDSTEKLFF
TGTGCCATCAGTGGGGACAGTACTGAAAAACTGTTTTTT
>once|TRBV11-3|-|TRBJ1-1
CASSSSRGMNTEAFF
TGTGCCAGCAGCTCTTCCAGGGGTATGAACACTGAAGCTTTCTTT
>-|TRBV4-2|-|TRBJ2-5
CASSQYGQETQYF
TGTGCCAGCAGCCAATACGGACAAGAGACCCAGTACTTC
>-|TRBV19|-|TRBJ1-5
CASSIGGSGQPQHF
TGTGCCAGTAGTATAGGGGGTTCGGGTCAGCCCCAGCATTTT
>-|TRBV7-9|-|TRBJ2-7
CASSLGVNRVSSYEQYF
TGTGCCAGCAGCTTAGGCGTCAACAGGGTCAGCTCCTACGAGCAGTACTTC
>-|TRBV5-1|TRBD2|TRBJ2-1
CASTQSGLAGEQFF
TGCGCCAGCACCCAATCGGGACTAGCGGGTGAGCAGTTCTTC
>-|TRBV21-1|-|TRBJ1-2
CASSKGPGQGYTF
TGTGCCAGCAGCAAAGGGCCAGGGCAAGGCTACACCTTC
>-|TRBV7-8|-|TRBJ1-2
CASSLQSGYTF
TGTGCCAGCAGCTTACAGAGTGGCTACACCTTC
>-|TRBV7-2|TRBD1|TRBJ1-5
CASSPRTGWGQPQHF
TGTGCCAGCAGCCCTCGGACAGGCTGGGGCCAGCCCCAGCATTTT
>-|TRBV6-1|-|TRBJ1-6
CASRRTGEVGSPLHF
TGTGCCAGCAGACGGACTGGGGAGGTGGGTTCACCCCTCCACTTT
>-|TRBV2|TRBD1|TRBJ1-2
CASSQLTLQGENGYTF
TGTGCCAGCAGTCAACTCACCCTACAGGGGGAGAATGGCTACACCTTC
>-|TRBV27|TRBD1|TRBJ1-6
CASSLYPGQGGNSPLHF
TGTGCCAGCAGTTTATACCCGGGACAGGGGGGTAATTCACCCCTCCACTTT
>-|TRBV11-2|-|TRBJ2-7
CASSLGGRYEQYF
TGTGCCAGCAGCTTAGGCGGTAGATACGAGCAGTACTTC
>once|TRBV15|-|TRBJ1-4
CATSGQGGGEKLFF
TGTGCCACCAGCGGTCAGGGTGGGGGGGAAAAACTGTTTTTT
>-|TRBV28|TRBD1|TRBJ1-2
CASSGQVNGYTF
TGTGCCAGCAGTGGACAGGTTAATGGCTACACCTTC
>once|TRBV5-4|-|TRBJ1-2
CASSRMTVNYGYTF
TGTGCCAGCAGCCGCATGACAGTAAACTATGGCTACACCTTC
>-|TRBV7-6|-|TRBJ1-1
CASSLRGANTEAFF
TGTGCCAGCAGCTTAAGGGGGGCGAACACTGAAGCTTTCTTT
>-|TRBV2|-|TRBJ1-5
CASSEAGRRNQPQHF
TGTGCCAGCAGTGAAGCGGGACGACGCAATCAGCCCCAGCATTTT
>-|TRBV15|-|TRBJ2-6
CATKEGAGANVLTF
TGTGCCACCAAAGAGGGAGCTGGGGCCAACGTCCTGACTTTC
>-|TRBV5-4|-|TRBJ2-3
CASSLGRAGTDTQYF
TGTGCCAGCAGCTTGGGCAGGGCCGGGACAGATACGCAGTATTTT
>-|TRBV7-9|TRBD2|TRBJ2-1
CASSSLPGTGGYNEQFF
TGTGCCAGCAGCTCTCTCCCCGGGACGGGAGGATACAATGAGCAGTTCTTC
>-|TRBV6-4|TRBD1|TRBJ2-7
CASSDSIRDRGEMFAYEQYF
TGTGCCAGCAGTGACTCGATACGGGACAGGGGCGAGATGTTCGCCTACGAGCAGTACTTC
>few|TRBV11-2|TRBD2|TRBJ2-5
CASSPGTSGASETQYF
TGTGCCAGCAGCCCGGGGACTAGCGGGGCGTCCGAGACCCAGTACTTC
>-|TRBV19|-|TRBJ2-3
CASSINGEGTDTQYF
TGTGCCAGTAGTATAAACGGGGAGGGCACAGATACGCAGTATTTT
>-|TRBV18|-|TRBJ1-3
CASSPDSSGNTIYF
TGTGCCAGCTCACCAGACAGCTCTGGAAACACCATATATTTT
>few|TRBV28|-|TRBJ2-4
CASNPLGWAKNIQYF
TGTGCCAGCAATCCCCTGGGGTGGGCCAAAAACATTCAGTACTTC
>-|TRBV5-1|-|TRBJ1-1
CASSSGGPSMNTEAFF
TGCGCCAGCAGCTCGGGGGGGCCCTCGATGAACACTGAAGCTTTCTTT
>-|TRBV6-6|-|TRBJ2-7
CASKDRGLYEQYF
TGTGCCAGCAAAGATCGGGGGCTATACGAGCAGTACTTC
>-|TRBV5-1|-|TRBJ2-7
CASSSDRYEQYF
TGCGCCAGCAGCTCCGACCGCTACGAGCAGTACTTC
>-|TRBV6-4|TRBD2|TRBJ2-5
CASSDYYWKRGEETQYF
TGTGCCAGCAGTGATTATTATTGGAAGCGGGGGGAAGAGACCCAGTACTTC
>-|TRBV5-1|-|TRBJ1-2
CASSLAGNYGYTF
TGCGCCAGCAGCTTGGCAGGGAACTATGGCTACACCTTC
>-|TRBV5-1|TRBD2|TRBJ2-5
CASSLSGGLAAAETQYF
TGCGCCAGCAGCTTGTCCGGAGGGCTAGCGGCGGCCGAGACCCAGTACTTC
>medium-sized|TRBV6-5|TRBD1|TRBJ1-2
CASSYRPTGDYGYTF
TGTGCCAGCAGTTACCGCCCGACAGGGGACTATGGCTACACCTTC
>-|TRBV7-7|-|TRBJ2-7
CASSLGGWGSGDEQYF
TGTGCCAGCAGCTTAGGGGGATGGGGAAGTGGCGACGAGCAGTACTTC
>-|TRBV5-8|TRBD2|TRBJ2-7
CASSFLGRGMLYEQYF
TGTGCCAGCAGCTTCCTGGGGCGGGGGATGCTTTACGAGCAGTACTTC
>-|TRBV5-4|-|TRBJ1-1
CASSLEADRVNTEAFF
TGTGCCAGCAGCTTGGAAGCGGATAGAGTGAACACTGAAGCTTTCTTT
>-|TRBV9|-|TRBJ1-1
CASSAYVSPGAFF
TGTGCCAGCAGCGCTTACGTGTCTCCAGGAGCTTTCTTT
>once|TRBV5-6|TRBD2|TRBJ2-5
CASSGMSGGKETQYF
TGTGCCAGCAGCGGCATGAGCGGGGGGAAAGAGACCCAGTACTTC
>few|TRBV7-9|-|TRBJ2-7
CASSLGWRGRYEQYF
TGTGCCAGCAGCTTAGGCTGGCGGGGACGCTACGAGCAGTACTTC
>-|TRBV5-1|TRBD1|TRBJ2-5
CASSSSQGARGETQYF
TGCGCCAGCAGCTCATCACAGGGGGCGCGGGGGGAGACCCAGTACTTC
>-|TRBV6-4|-|TRBJ1-6
CASSQTGTASPLHF
TGTGCCAGCAGTCAAACCGGGACGGCTTCACCCCTCCACTTT
>-|TRBV13|-|TRBJ2-7
CASSQQGRGQYF
TGTGCCAGCAGCCAACAGGGCCGGGGGCAGTACTTC
>-|TRBV11-2|-|TRBJ2-7
CASSLELGYEQYF
TGTGCCAGCAGCTTAGAGTTGGGGTACGAGCAGTACTTC
>-|TRBV5-1|-|TRBJ2-5
CASSLKEETQYF
TGCGCCAGCAGCTTAAAAGAAGAGACCCAGTACTTC
>-|TRBV7-2|TRBD2|TRBJ2-3
CASSLAGASTDTQYF
TGTGCCAGCAGCCTAGCGGGGGCCAGCACAGATACGCAGTATTTT
>-|TRBV6-6|-|TRBJ2-7
CASSYSTGGVYEQYF
TGTGCCAGCAGTTACTCGACCGGGGGTGTCTACGAGCAGTACTTC